Below are 22 T cell receptor beta chains sequenced from a single sample in a study of T cells in Graves' hyperthyroidism and ophthalmopathy. Amplification of TCR beta CDR3 regions used RNA as the template. The HTBI primer set drove a first-round RT-PCR of the TCR CDR3. TCRdb itself ran the multiplex PCR reads through MiXCR, one entry per CDR3 protein. The sample gives about 380,000 distinct CDR3 sequences, approximately 18% of which show up once; 40% to 45% is in the top ten. Specimen: blood. Source of these receptors: a man between 18 and 29 years old with Graves' ophthalmopathy.

The chain is built from TRBV5-1 and TRBJ2-1; TRBD2 agrees at 11 bases. Per the germline V gene, CDR1 is SGHRS and CDR2 is YFSETQ. There are 16 residues in the CDR3. J was trimmed by 9 bases and V by 0 bases; bases with no gene match: 8. The CDR3 here is CASSLASSGGRGEQFF. The CDR3 nucleotides read TGCGCCAGCAGCTTGGCCTCTAGCGGGGGGCGGGGTGAGCAGTTCTTC.

The V and J genes are TRBV29-1 and TRBJ2-3; TRBD2 is a possible D gene (5 bases). The CDR3 consists of 13 residues. The germline V gene has CDR1 SQVTM and CDR2 ANQGSEA. With 4 bases removed from V and 2 bases from J, the gap between germline ends came to 10 bases. The CDR3, as DNA: TGCAGCGTTGGGGGAGAAAACACAGATACGCAGTATTTT. Translated, it gives CSVGGENTDTQYF.

This clonotype was found many times. The chain joins TRBV7-3 to TRBJ2-1; unclear D gene. The CDR3 covers 11 residues. The germline V gene has CDR1 SGHTA and CDR2 FQGTGA. Trimming cost V 5 bases and J 5 bases, with 4 bases left between them. CDR3 coding DNA: TGTGCCAGCAGCGACAACAATGAGCAGTTCTTC. Protein: CASSDNNEQFF.

Ten or more counts support this clonotype. This CDR3 reads CASSGRDRHYEQYF. The CDR3 bases are TGTGCCAGCAGTGGACGGGACAGGCACTACGAGCAGTACTTC. This chain joins TRBV27 and TRBJ2-7; 8 bases map to TRBD1. The CDR3 contains 14 residues. V lost 5 bases and J lost 3; bases outside the gene matches: 6. The germline V gene encodes CDR1 MNHEY and CDR2 SMNVEV (reference sequence).

Concerning this clonotype itself: It may be a read error: a sequence one base away is much more abundant. The V call is TRBV28, the J call TRBJ1-4; D remains ambiguous. CDR3 length equals 15 residues. Between the trimmed V and J ends, which lost 5 bases and 0 bases, there was a span of 10 bases. Germline CDR1 MDHEN, CDR2 SYDVKM. The CDR3 DNA is TGTGCCAGCAGTGACGGGAGAGCAACTAATGAAAAACTGTTTTTT. Its translation is CASSDGRATNEKLFF.

The rearrangement links TRBV24-1 to TRBJ1-1; 8 bases match TRBD1. After removal of 5 bases from V and 8 bases from J, the junction contained 0 bases not matched to a gene. In germline, CDR1 is KGHDR, CDR2 SFDVKD. The length of the CDR3 is 11 residues. The CDR3: CATSGDREAFF. The CDR3 DNA reads as TGTGCCACCAGTGGGGACAGGGAAGCTTTCTTT.

This chain joins TRBV6-1 and TRBJ2-1; 10 positions match TRBD2. V shed 2 bases and J 8 bases; nucleotides not matched to a gene: 9. CDR1 is MNHNS, CDR2 SASEGT, per germline. There are 16 residues in the CDR3. CDR3 protein: CASSERRLAGDDEQFF. Written as DNA, the CDR3 is TGTGCCAGCAGTGAAAGGCGACTAGCGGGCGACGATGAGCAGTTCTTC.

This clonotype was seen a few times. This chain joins TRBV28 and TRBJ2-5, with 10 bases matching TRBD1. Germline V CDR1 and CDR2: MDHEN, SYDVKM. V dropped 5 bases and J dropped 10; count of bases not matched to a gene: 13. This CDR3 is 15 amino acids long. CDR3 sequence (DNA): TGTGCCAGCAGTCTTAACCCGGGACAGGGGAGGATCCAGTACTTC. Translation gives CASSLNPGQGRIQYF. Filled out from reference TRBV28 and TRBJ2-5, the complete variable domain reads DVKVTQSSRYLVKRTGEKVFLECVQDMDHENMFWYRQDPGLGLRLIYFSYDVKMKEKGDIPEGYSVSREKKERFSLILESASTNQTSMYLCASSLNPGQGRIQYFGPGTRLLVL.

The chain employs TRBV27 and TRBJ2-7; 14 positions match TRBD2. V lost 6 bases, J lost 2 bases, and 3 bases stayed unmatched. The germline V gene has CDR1 MNHEY and CDR2 SMNVEV (reference sequence). This CDR3 has 15 amino acids. DNA for the CDR3: TGTGCCAGCAGGACGACTAGCGGGGGGGCCTACGAGCAGTACTTC. It encodes CASRTTSGGAYEQYF.

This chain joins TRBV18 and TRBJ2-5, with TRBD1 as a possible D gene (6 bases). This CDR3 contains 15 residues. The germline gives CDR1 KGHSH, CDR2 LQKENI. V shed 3 bases and J shed 4 bases, with 15 bases lying between them. The CDR3 reads CASSPTGPIVETQYF. Written as DNA, the CDR3 is TGTGCCAGCTCACCGACAGGCCCGATTGTAGAGACCCAGTACTTC.

This clonotype appeared many times. The chain uses TRBV2 and TRBJ2-5; TRBD1 aligns across 8 bases. V lost 9 bases to trimming and J lost 1 base; unmatched junction nucleotides: 10. The CDR3 covers 15 residues. CDR1 is SNHLY, CDR2 FYNNEI, per germline. CDR3 loop: CASQRMGQVQETQYF. CDR3 sequence (DNA): TGTGCCAGTCAGAGGATGGGACAGGTCCAAGAGACCCAGTACTTC. Full variable domain (remainder filled in from reference TRBV2 and TRBJ2-5): EPEVTQTPSHQVTQMGQEVILRCVPISNHLYFYWYRQILGQKVEFLVSFYNNEISEKSEIFDDQFSVERPDGSNFTLKIRSTKLEDSAMYFCASQRMGQVQETQYFGPGTRLLVL.

V is TRBV7-9 and J is TRBJ2-5; tentatively, D is TRBD1 (6 bases). CDR1 and CDR2 from the germline V gene are SEHNR and FQNEAQ (reference sequence). CDR3 length: 16 amino acids. Trimming removed 3 bases at V and 0 bases at J, with 14 bases between. CDR3 coding DNA: TGTGCCAGCAGCTTTCGGGACACCATGTACCAAGAGACCCAGTACTTC. This sequence encodes CASSFRDTMYQETQYF.

This rearrangement joins TRBV6-8 to TRBJ2-7, with a possible D match to TRBD1 (6 bases). The V and J ends lost 4 bases and 5 bases respectively, with 15 bases between them. This CDR3 region has 14 residues. Germline CDR1 is MNHGY and CDR2 is SAAAGT. The CDR3 DNA reads as TGTGCCAGCAGTTCTGACAGGTCCACCAACGAGCAGTACTTC. Encoded protein: CASSSDRSTNEQYF.

The sample holds many counts of this clonotype. The rearrangement uses TRBV5-1 and TRBJ1-1, with D unclear. The CDR3 totals 11 residues. Germline CDR1 SGHRS, CDR2 YFSETQ. Trimming stripped 7 bases from V and 10 bases from J, with 14 bases between. The CDR3 loop is CASWLNGLAFF. The CDR3 region has the DNA TGCGCCAGCTGGTTAAATGGGCTAGCTTTCTTT.

V and J are TRBV6-1 and TRBJ2-2; TRBD1 might be the D (7 bases). Trimming pared 10 bases from V and 4 bases from J, leaving 16 bases between. The CDR3 is 14 amino acids. The V gene's germline CDR1 is MNHNS and CDR2 SASEGT. The CDR3 protein is CATSGGIFTGELFF. As DNA, the CDR3 is TGTGCCACGTCAGGGGGGATTTTCACCGGGGAGCTGTTTTTT.

This clonotype was counted ten times or more. The chain carries TRBV12-3 or TRBV12-4 and TRBJ1-2; D ambiguous. Trimming removed 6 bases at V and 0 bases at J, with 17 bases between. The CDR3 runs to 16 residues. CDR3: CASSSLGQDSNYGYTF. CDR3 nucleotide sequence: TGTGCCAGCAGCTCCCTAGGGCAGGACTCTAACTATGGCTACACCTTC.

The sample holds many counts of this clonotype. The J gene is TRBJ1-1, the V gene TRBV6-1, with D possibly being TRBD1 (6 bases). V shed 4 bases and J shed 0 bases, with 15 bases lying between them. Looked up from germline, CDR1 is MNHNS and CDR2 is SASEGT. The CDR3 loop spans 16 amino acids. The CDR3 DNA is TGTGCCAGCAGTGGCAACAGGGCGGTGATGAACACTGAAGCTTTCTTT. It encodes CASSGNRAVMNTEAFF.

This clonotype was found a few times. The chain links TRBV14 to TRBJ2-1; D unresolved. Trimming shortened V by 5 bases and J by 0 bases, and 5 bases separated the two germline ends. CDR1 and CDR2 (germline): SGHDN, FVKESK. There are 13 residues in the CDR3. The CDR3 loop reads CASSSYSYNEQFF. The CDR3 DNA sequence: TGTGCCAGCAGCTCGTACTCCTACAATGAGCAGTTCTTC.

This clonotype was counted ten times or more. The J gene is TRBJ2-3, the V gene TRBV6-4; 7 nucleotides match TRBD2. The CDR3 has 14 residues. The junction had 4 bases not matched to a gene; V was cut back by 3 bases and J by 4 bases. Looked up from germline, CDR1 is MRHNA and CDR2 is SNTAGT. The CDR3 coding sequence is TGTGCCAGCAGTGAGATAGCGGGTTCAGATACGCAGTATTTT. Translation gives CASSEIAGSDTQYF.

The rearrangement uses TRBV9 and TRBJ2-3, with D possibly called TRBD1 or TRBD2 (7 bases each). Trimming shortened V by 4 bases and J by 3 bases, and 18 bases separated the two germline ends. Germline loops: CDR1 SGDLS, CDR2 YYNGEE. CDR3 length: 16 amino acids. CDR3 sequence (DNA): TGTGCCAGCAGCCCCCGACAGGGAGCGGGGACAGATACGCAGTATTTT. Translating it yields CASSPRQGAGTDTQYF.

This clonotype occurred many times. The V call is TRBV28, the J call TRBJ2-7; TRBD1 aligns across 7 bases. Germline CDR1 MDHEN, CDR2 SYDVKM. The CDR3 consists of 13 residues. The ends lost 5 bases at V and 2 bases at J; junction bases unmatched: 3. The CDR3 reads CASSGDSTYEQYF. The CDR3, as DNA: TGTGCCAGCAGTGGGGACAGTACCTACGAGCAGTACTTC.

This clonotype was detected only a few times. V and J are TRBV10-2 and TRBJ1-4, with 8 bases lining up with TRBD1. From germline, CDR1 is WSHSY and CDR2 SAAADI. The junction had 8 bases not matched to a gene; V was cut back by 6 bases and J by 5 bases. The CDR3 contains 15 residues. CDR3 coding DNA: TGCGCCAGCAGGGACAGGGTGTCGGCGAATGAAAAACTGTTTTTT. This encodes CASRDRVSANEKLFF.